This T cell receptor beta chain was sequenced for a study of OX40 agonist ivuxolimab in advanced cancers. Across the whole study: At approximately 83% male, the cohort had a mean age of about 55 years, ranging from about 23 to 79. One patient with hepatocellular carcinoma and two with cutaneous melanoma, three in all, had partial responses.

Using immunoSEQ multiplex PCR, the repertoire was profiled, and TCRdb retains in-frame clones only, with some absent. Among 15,000 to 20,000 clones listed, approximately 85% were seen once. As to this clone: Its antigen is unknown.

Study-wide results and caveats: Blood T cells, both CD4+ and CD8+, expanded clonally by week 6 at 0.1 to 3.0 mg/kg. The study found that CD8+ T cells averaged more expanded clones than CD4+.

V gave up 2 bases and J gave up 8 bases, with 9 bases separating them. CDR3 size: 12 residues. From germline, CDR1 is SGHRS and CDR2 YFSETQ. Sequenced here: CD4+ or CD8+ T cells sorted from blood, sampled in a trial of the OX40 agonist ivuxolimab. The J gene is TRBJ2-3, the V gene TRBV5-1; TRBD2 is a possible D gene (5 bases). The receptor comes from an adult with an advanced solid tumor such as melanoma, head and neck, liver or kidney cancer. CDR3 bases: TGCGCCAGCAGCTTCGAGGGCGTTACGCAGTATTTT. As protein: CASSFEGVTQYF. Full variable domain (rest looked up from reference TRBV5-1 and TRBJ2-3): KAGVTQTPRYLIKTRGQQVTLSCSPISGHRSVSWYQQTPGQGLQFLFEYFSETQRNKGNFPGRFSGRQFSNSRSEMNVSTLELGDSALYLCASSFEGVTQYFGPGTRLTVL.